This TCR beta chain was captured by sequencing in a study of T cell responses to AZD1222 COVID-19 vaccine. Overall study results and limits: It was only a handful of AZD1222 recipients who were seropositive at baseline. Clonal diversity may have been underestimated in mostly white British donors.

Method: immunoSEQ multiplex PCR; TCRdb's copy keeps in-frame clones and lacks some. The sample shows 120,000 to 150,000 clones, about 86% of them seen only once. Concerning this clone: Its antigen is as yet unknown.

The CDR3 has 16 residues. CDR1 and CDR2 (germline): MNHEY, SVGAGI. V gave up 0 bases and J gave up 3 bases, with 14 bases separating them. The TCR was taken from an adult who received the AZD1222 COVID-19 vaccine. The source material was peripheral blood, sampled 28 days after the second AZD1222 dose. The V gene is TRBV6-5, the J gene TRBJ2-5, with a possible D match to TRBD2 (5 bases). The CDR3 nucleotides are TGTGCCAGCAGTTACTCGACGGGGTGGGGAAAAGAGACCCAGTACTTC. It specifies CASSYSTGWGKETQYF.